This T cell receptor beta chain is from a study of blood T cell repertoires in COVID-19. Across the study: PBMCs, B-cell-depleted T cells, or T cells were the source of the cDNA or gDNA that made up the material.

CDR1 KGHDR and CDR2 SFDVKD come from the germline V gene. The germline V and J ends were trimmed by 5 bases and 5 bases, with 4 bases remaining between them. There are 11 residues in the CDR3. Authors' data handling: Researchers report that nucleated cell counts were estimated from reference gene primer amplification. Clones were read by immunoSEQ multiplex PCR, and TCRdb kept only the in-frame ones, dropping some. D and trimming come from the DNA, and the V and J calls and clone size come from that table. Of 200,000 to 250,000 clones detected, 80% to 85% appear once; the ten largest clones hold 7% to 10%.

This chain connects TRBV24-1 to TRBJ2-3, with D hard to call. This sequence was found in a woman aged 80 or over with COVID-19, enrolled during active disease. Sequencing input: peripheral blood. The CDR3 coding sequence is TGTGCCACCAGTGTCAAAGATACGCAGTATTTT. Translation gives CATSVKDTQYF.